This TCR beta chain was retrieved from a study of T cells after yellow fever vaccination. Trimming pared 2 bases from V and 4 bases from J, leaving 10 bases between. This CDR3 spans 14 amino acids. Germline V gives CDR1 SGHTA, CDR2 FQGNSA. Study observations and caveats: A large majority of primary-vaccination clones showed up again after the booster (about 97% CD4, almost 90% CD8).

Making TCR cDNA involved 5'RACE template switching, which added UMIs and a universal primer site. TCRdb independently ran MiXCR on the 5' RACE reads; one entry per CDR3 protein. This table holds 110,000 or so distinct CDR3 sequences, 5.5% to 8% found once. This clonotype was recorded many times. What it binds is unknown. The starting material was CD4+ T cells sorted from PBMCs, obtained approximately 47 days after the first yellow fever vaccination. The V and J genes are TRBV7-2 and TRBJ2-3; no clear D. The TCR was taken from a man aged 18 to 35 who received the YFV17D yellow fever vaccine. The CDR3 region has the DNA TGTGCCAGCAGCTTACAGGCTAGTGCAGATACGCAGTATTTT. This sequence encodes CASSLQASADTQYF.